This T cell receptor (beta chain) was recovered during a study of CD8 T cells in ankylosing spondylitis. Study findings and constraints: Apparently characteristic of ankylosing spondylitis blood was a TCR beta motif (roughly eight highly homologous variants).

Looked up from germline, CDR1 is DFQATT and CDR2 is SNEGSKA (reference sequence). This CDR3 region has 16 residues. The ends were cut back, 0 bases at V and 0 bases at J, with 12 bases in the middle. Concerning this clonotype: The antigen remains unidentified.

TCRdb re-called the 5' RACE reads through MiXCR, storing one row per CDR3 protein. The repertoire holds about 450,000 distinct CDR3 sequences, with roughly 27% as singletons. Sequenced input: blood, either unsorted or a sorted T cell fraction (not recorded which). This clonotype originated in a male donor with ankylosing spondylitis. The chain has TRBV20-1 and TRBJ2-1; D unresolved. CDR3 bases: TGCAGTGCTAGAGATGGCGGCAGGAGCTCCTACAATGAGCAGTTCTTC. Its protein is CSARDGGRSSYNEQFF.